The next 32 T cell receptor beta chains were all read from a single sample in a study of blood T cell repertoires in COVID-19. Some clones are missing from TCRdb's copy, which holds only in-frame ones; the method was immunoSEQ multiplex PCR. The table records about 190,000 clones, 78% of them present only once. Sequenced: peripheral blood. The receptor set was obtained from a woman aged 80 or over with active or convalescent COVID-19.

This clone turned up a few times. The chain joins TRBV4-1 to TRBJ2-3, with 11 bases fitting TRBD1. CDR3 length equals 15 residues. Looked up from germline, CDR1 is MGHRA and CDR2 is YSYEKL. Losses at the gene ends were 0 bases for V and 4 bases for J; bases not matched to a gene: 0. CDR3 bases: TGCGCCAGCAGCCAAGAGGGACAGGGGGCAGATACGCAGTATTTT. Protein sequence: CASSQEGQGADTQYF.

The chain joins TRBV9 to TRBJ2-2, with 7 bases lining up with TRBD2. CDR3 size: 16 residues. The V segment lost 7 bases and the J segment 2 bases; nucleotides outside the gene matches: 11. CDR1 SGDLS and CDR2 YYNGEE come from the germline V gene. The CDR3 bases are TGTGCCAGCGCCTTGGCCGGGACTATAAACACCGGGGAGCTGTTTTTT. Its protein is CASALAGTINTGELFF.

This clone was counted only a few times. This chain connects TRBV5-1 to TRBJ1-1, with D possibly matching TRBD1 (5 bases). CDR1 and CDR2 (germline): SGHRS, YFSETQ. This CDR3 region has 13 residues. V lost 0 bases to trimming and J lost 5 bases, with 8 bases between them. CDR3 coding DNA: TGCGCCAGCAGCTTGGTACAGGCGACTGAAGCTTTCTTT. The encoded protein is CASSLVQATEAFF.

The chain combines TRBV7-2 with TRBJ2-1; 9 bases are shared with TRBD2. V shed 4 bases and J 4 bases; nucleotides not matched to a gene: 5. Germline CDR1 and CDR2: SGHTA and FQGNSA. This CDR3 has 15 residues. The CDR3 DNA reads as TGTGCCAGCAGCTCGAGCGGGGGGAATTACAATGAGCAGTTCTTC. Residues: CASSSSGGNYNEQFF.

The chain links TRBV4-3 to TRBJ1-2; D ambiguous. Per the germline V gene, CDR1 is LGHNA and CDR2 is YSLEER. The V end was cut by 6 bases, the J end by 0 bases, with 14 bases between. The CDR3 contains 15 residues. The CDR3 bases are TGCGCCAGCAGTCGCAGCCAGGTACCTAACTATGGCTACACCTTC. Residues: CASSRSQVPNYGYTF.

As concerns this clone: This sample also contains other DNA sequences that code for the same CDR3. This chain uses TRBV5-1 with TRBJ2-3, with TRBD1 matching 7 bases. CDR1 is SGHRS and CDR2 is YFSETQ in the germline V gene. Losses at the gene ends were 0 bases for V and 3 bases for J; bases not matched to a gene: 1. The CDR3 sequence is 14 residues long. Written as DNA, the CDR3 is TGCGCCAGCAGCTTGGACAGGGGAACAGATACGCAGTATTTT. The encoded protein is CASSLDRGTDTQYF.

The chain links TRBV2 to TRBJ2-3, with TRBD2 matching over 16 bases. The ends lost 6 bases at V and 3 bases at J; junction bases unmatched: 9. The CDR3 runs to 18 residues. CDR1 SNHLY and CDR2 FYNNEI come from the germline V gene. CDR3 sequence (DNA): TGTGCCAGCAGGACCTTGGGACTAGCGGGGGGGCAAACAGATACGCAGTATTTT. Its translation: CASRTLGLAGGQTDTQYF.

The chain links TRBV2 to TRBJ1-1, with D maybe TRBD1 (6 bases). Trimming pared 5 bases from V and 5 bases from J, leaving 15 bases between. CDR1 is SNHLY, CDR2 FYNNEI, per germline. The CDR3 loop spans 14 amino acids. CDR3 sequence reads: CASSRDNWNTEAFF. Written as DNA, the CDR3 is TGTGCCAGCAGTAGGGACAATTGGAATACTGAAGCTTTCTTT.

The chain joins TRBV15 to TRBJ1-6, with 11 bases aligning to TRBD1. Germline CDR1 reads LNHNV; CDR2 reads YYDKDF (reference sequence). J gave up 7 bases and V 5 bases, and 4 bases lay outside the gene matches. The CDR3 totals 15 residues. CDR3 sequence: CATSFRDRGNSPLHF. CDR3 bases: TGTGCCACCAGCTTCCGGGACAGGGGGAATTCACCCCTCCACTTT.

The chain links TRBV18 to TRBJ1-3; maybe TRBD1 (6 bases). The CDR3 covers 15 residues. V shed 3 bases and J shed 7 bases, with 16 bases lying between them. Germline V gives CDR1 KGHSH, CDR2 LQKENI. Here the CDR3 DNA reads TGTGCCAGCTCACCTACTCCGGGACATATTAACACCATATATTTT. It yields the protein CASSPTPGHINTIYF.

This rearrangement joins TRBV9 to TRBJ2-3; tentatively, D is TRBD1 (6 bases). The V gene's germline CDR1 is SGDLS and CDR2 YYNGEE. The CDR3 loop spans 15 amino acids. Deletions cut 4 bases from V and 3 bases from J, with 15 bases between. DNA of the CDR3: TGTGCCAGCAGCTCGCGGACAGTATGGACAGATACGCAGTATTTT. Translation gives CASSSRTVWTDTQYF.

This chain joins TRBV18 and TRBJ2-3; 8 bases map to TRBD2. The J segment lost 0 bases and the V segment lost 3 bases, leaving 20 bases of the junction unmatched. This CDR3 comprises 21 residues. From germline, CDR1 is KGHSH and CDR2 LQKENI. The CDR3 nucleotides are TGTGCCAGCTCACCGGTTCTGGGAAGGGGCACAAGCGGGGGAAGCACAGATACGCAGTATTTT. Its translation: CASSPVLGRGTSGGSTDTQYF.

V usage is TRBV28 and J usage is TRBJ1-3; no clear D. Germline V lookup: CDR1 MDHEN, CDR2 SYDVKM. The CDR3 totals 11 residues. V lost 5 bases and J 4 bases, leaving 3 bases between the germline ends. The DNA for the CDR3 is TGTGCCAGCAGTCAGGGAAACACCATATATTTT. This translates into CASSQGNTIYF.

The V gene is TRBV5-8, the J gene TRBJ1-4; D is unclear. Germline values: CDR1 SGHTS, CDR2 YDEGEE. Trimming cost V 0 bases and J 5 bases, with 14 bases left between them. CDR3 length: 16 residues. CDR3 sequence reads: CASSLGLNSRNEKLFF. In DNA form, the CDR3 reads TGTGCCAGCAGCTTGGGACTGAACTCCCGGAATGAAAAACTGTTTTTT.

The V call is TRBV28, the J call TRBJ1-1; D remains ambiguous. CDR3 size: 13 residues. Germline CDR1 is MDHEN and CDR2 is SYDVKM. V gave up 3 bases and J gave up 1 base, with 6 bases separating them. The CDR3: CASSLVGNTEAFF. The CDR3 DNA is TGTGCCAGCAGTTTGGTCGGGAACACTGAAGCTTTCTTT.

As regards this clone: Other DNA sequences in the same sample also yield this CDR3. J is TRBJ1-2 and V is TRBV3-1 (or the pseudogene TRBV3-2); D is ambiguous. Germline assignment: CDR1 LGHDT and CDR2 YNNKEL (reference sequence). The V and J ends lost 0 bases and 8 bases respectively, with 10 bases between them. This CDR3 has 13 residues. The CDR3 loop is CASSQDPGLGYTF. The CDR3 DNA reads TGTGCCAGCAGCCAAGATCCGGGGTTGGGCTACACCTTC.

The rearrangement links TRBV5-4 to TRBJ1-2; 8 bases line up with TRBD1. The germline gives CDR1 SGHNT, CDR2 YYREEE (reference sequence). This CDR3 contains 15 residues. Germline trimming cut 2 bases from V and 8 bases from J; bases unmatched to any gene: 11. This chain's CDR3 is CASSFPKQGVEGYTF. The CDR3 nucleotides are TGTGCCAGCAGCTTTCCAAAACAGGGGGTCGAGGGCTACACCTTC.

The chain joins TRBV7-2 to TRBJ1-1, with unresolved D. V was trimmed by 5 bases and J by 4 bases, leaving 17 bases between them. The CDR3 extends over 15 amino acids. Germline V CDR1 and CDR2: SGHTA, FQGNSA. In DNA form, the CDR3 reads TGTGCCAGCAGCCTCGAACCTAAAGAGGTCACTGAAGCTTTCTTT. Translation: CASSLEPKEVTEAFF.

The chain is built from TRBV7-9 and TRBJ1-2, with 8 bases lining up with TRBD1. The junction had 1 base not matched to a gene; V was cut back by 5 bases and J by 5 bases. This CDR3 has 12 residues. Germline CDR1 SEHNR, CDR2 FQNEAQ (reference sequence). In DNA form, the CDR3 reads TGTGCCAGCAGCGGACAGGGTTATGGCTACACCTTC. This gives the protein CASSGQGYGYTF.

This clone was seen a few times. Other DNA sequences in the same sample also yield this CDR3. V is TRBV6-2 or TRBV6-3 and J is TRBJ1-2, with 7 bases fitting TRBD1. The CDR3 totals 12 residues. Per the germline V gene, CDR1 is MNHEY and CDR2 is SVGEGT. The V gene end was trimmed by 5 bases and the J gene end by 5 bases; junction bases not matched to a gene: 2. This chain's CDR3 is CASSETGYGYTF. The CDR3 region has the DNA TGTGCCAGCAGTGAGACAGGGTATGGCTACACCTTC.

The count of this clone is one. V and J are TRBV6-2 or TRBV6-3 and TRBJ2-5, with 9 bases fitting TRBD2. Germline V CDR1 and CDR2: MNHEY, SVGEGT. V trimming: 2 bases; J trimming: 5 bases; junction bases outside the gene matches: 6. The CDR3 consists of 15 residues. Here the CDR3 reads CASSYRTSEGETQYF. CDR3 sequence (DNA): TGTGCCAGCAGTTACCGGACTAGCGAAGGGGAGACCCAGTACTTC.

The chain is built from TRBV5-1 and TRBJ2-1; 10 bases align to TRBD1. The trim removed 3 bases at V and 8 bases at J, leaving 8 bases unmatched. In germline, CDR1 is SGHRS, CDR2 YFSETQ. The CDR3 has 15 residues. The CDR3 DNA reads as TGCGCCAGCAGCTCCGGGACAGGGGTATCATATGAGCAGTTCTTC. As protein: CASSSGTGVSYEQFF.

The rearrangement joins TRBV4-1 to TRBJ1-4; TRBD1 aligns across 9 bases. CDR1 MGHRA and CDR2 YSYEKL come from the germline V gene. CDR3 size: 16 residues. Unmatched junction bases numbered 4, after V lost 0 bases and J lost 5 bases. Written as DNA, the CDR3 is TGCGCCAGCAGCCAAGATCCGGGACAGGGAAATGAAAAACTGTTTTTT. Its translation: CASSQDPGQGNEKLFF.

This clone came up a few times. The V and J genes are TRBV28 and TRBJ1-4; maybe TRBD1 (5 bases). Germline CDR1 MDHEN, CDR2 SYDVKM. This CDR3 spans 13 amino acids. Here the CDR3 DNA reads TGTGCAACGACAGAGCTGAGAAATGAAAAACTGTTTTTT. Translation: CATTELRNEKLFF.

This clone was seen more than once but under ten times. This sequence joins TRBV19 and TRBJ1-2; D might be TRBD1 (5 bases). Germline CDR1 reads LNHDA; CDR2 reads SQIVND (reference sequence). The CDR3 length is 11 residues. Between the trimmed V and J ends, which lost 8 bases and 4 bases, there was a span of 8 bases. In DNA, the CDR3 is TGTGCCAGTGCAGGGTCCTATGGCTACACCTTC. Amino acids: CASAGSYGYTF. Full variable domain (rest looked up from reference TRBV19 and TRBJ1-2): DGGITQSPKYLFRKEGQNVTLSCEQNLNHDAMYWYRQDPGQGLRLIYYSQIVNDFQKGDIAEGYSVSREKKESFPLTVTSAQKNPTAFYLCASAGSYGYTFGSGTRLTVV.

V is TRBV11-3 and J is TRBJ2-2, with 14 bases identical to TRBD2. V gave up 2 bases and J gave up 6 bases; unmatched junction bases: 5. The germline CDR1 and CDR2 sequences are SGHNT and YENEEA. The CDR3 sequence is 17 residues long. The CDR3 coding sequence is TGTGCCAGCAGCTTAAAGACTAGCGGGGGGGCAGCCGGGGAGCTGTTTTTT. It yields the protein CASSLKTSGGAAGELFF.

The V gene is TRBV13, the J gene TRBJ2-3; 10 nucleotides line up with TRBD2. Germline lookup yields CDR1 PRHDT and CDR2 FYEKMQ (reference sequence). V was pared by 4 bases and J by 6 bases, with 10 bases of the junction left unmatched. This CDR3 is built from 16 residues. CDR3 amino acids: CASSSRLAGIADTQYF. CDR3 nucleotide sequence: TGTGCCAGCAGCTCCAGACTAGCGGGTATTGCGGATACGCAGTATTTT.

The chain links TRBV19 to TRBJ1-1, with D hard to call. Germline-derived CDR1 and CDR2 are LNHDA and SQIVND (reference sequence). Trimming removed 6 bases at V and 1 base at J, with 9 bases between. The CDR3 runs 13 residues. The CDR3 DNA is TGTGCCAGTAGGAGGGTTCAGAACACTGAAGCTTTCTTT. Translating it yields CASRRVQNTEAFF.

This chain links TRBV11-2 with TRBJ2-3; the match to TRBD1 covers 9 bases. From germline, CDR1 is SGHAT and CDR2 FQNNGV. The V and J ends lost 3 bases and 9 bases, in that order; junction bases with no gene match: 4. This CDR3 is 13 amino acids long. The CDR3 loop is CASSLETGGTQYF. The CDR3 DNA reads TGTGCCAGCAGCTTGGAAACAGGGGGCACGCAGTATTTT.

V gene TRBV6-5 combines with J gene TRBJ1-2, with a weak D call TRBD1 (5 bases). The V gene's germline CDR1 is MNHEY and CDR2 SVGAGI. The CDR3 totals 13 residues. V lost 7 bases and J 5 bases, leaving 14 bases between the germline ends. As DNA, the CDR3 is TGTGCCAGCAAGCTAGGGGAGGGGTATGGCTACACCTTC. Protein product: CASKLGEGYGYTF.

Here the CDR3 reads CASRPPGTGAYEQYF. The CDR3 DNA is TGTGCCAGCAGACCTCCCGGGACAGGGGCCTACGAGCAGTACTTC. The chain combines TRBV2 with TRBJ2-7; TRBD1 matches at 10 bases. J gave up 2 bases and V 6 bases, and 7 bases lay outside the gene matches. Per germline, CDR1 SNHLY and CDR2 FYNNEI. CDR3 length: 15 amino acids. Full variable domain (missing parts from reference TRBV2 and TRBJ2-7): EPEVTQTPSHQVTQMGQEVILRCVPISNHLYFYWYRQILGQKVEFLVSFYNNEISEKSEIFDDQFSVERPDGSNFTLKIRSTKLEDSAMYFCASRPPGTGAYEQYFGPGTRLTVT.

This clone was observed a few times. The chain recombines TRBV3-1 (or the pseudogene TRBV3-2) with TRBJ1-2; D possibly corresponds to TRBD1 (6 bases). Germline V lookup: CDR1 LGHDT, CDR2 YNNKEL (reference sequence). Between the trimmed V and J ends, which lost 1 base and 4 bases, there was a span of 13 bases. This CDR3 has 15 residues. The DNA of the CDR3 is TGTGCCAGCAGCCAAGGCGATGGCAGGGGCTATGGCTACACCTTC. Translation: CASSQGDGRGYGYTF.